These 15 T cell receptor beta chains share one sample of origin, sequenced in a study of cytomegalovirus exposure and HLA in healthy donors. Measured with immunoSEQ multiplex PCR; TCRdb has only the in-frame clones, and not every one. The data contain about 160,000 clones, around 85% of them singletons. Sequencing was done on a sample of PBMCs. The receptors originated from a young woman in good health and CMV-seronegative.

The rearrangement links TRBV2 to TRBJ2-7, with D perhaps matching TRBD2 (5 bases). There are 14 residues in the CDR3. Germline assignment: CDR1 SNHLY and CDR2 FYNNEI. The germline V and J ends were trimmed by 4 bases and 4 bases, with 14 bases remaining between them. The CDR3, as DNA: TGTGCCAGCAGTGGAGGACGGGGAGAATACGAGCAGTACTTC. As protein: CASSGGRGEYEQYF.

This rearrangement joins TRBV7-2 to TRBJ2-4; tentatively, D is TRBD1 or TRBD2 (5 bases each). Trimming shortened V by 2 bases and J by 3 bases, and 14 bases separated the two germline ends. This CDR3 has 16 amino acids. The germline gives CDR1 SGHTA, CDR2 FQGNSA. CDR3 nucleotide sequence: TGTGCCAGCAGCTTATTCCAGGGAGCAGTCAAAAACATTCAGTACTTC. It codes for CASSLFQGAVKNIQYF.

The rearrangement joins TRBV5-1 to TRBJ1-4, with D perhaps matching TRBD1 (5 bases). Deletions cut 4 bases from V and 0 bases from J, with 13 bases between. There are 16 residues in the CDR3. CDR1 is SGHRS, CDR2 YFSETQ, per germline. This chain's CDR3 is CASSVGQGSTNEKLFF. Written as DNA, the CDR3 is TGCGCCAGCAGCGTTGGTCAGGGATCAACTAATGAAAAACTGTTTTTT.

The chain has TRBV7-9 and TRBJ1-2; D might be TRBD1 (5 bases). There are 15 residues in the CDR3. Germline lookup yields CDR1 SEHNR and CDR2 FQNEAQ (reference sequence). The V and J ends lost 5 bases and 3 bases respectively, with 16 bases between them. For the CDR3, the DNA is TGTGCCAGCAGCCTCGGGGGGAGAGGATACTATGGCTACACCTTC. Translating gives CASSLGGRGYYGYTF.

V usage is TRBV18 and J usage is TRBJ1-2; D may be TRBD1 (6 bases). Trimming left V 3 bases short and J 1 base short, with 15 bases between. Per germline, CDR1 KGHSH and CDR2 LQKENI. The CDR3 has 16 amino acids. CDR3 coding DNA: TGTGCCAGCTCACCGGGGAGGGGGAACCTTAACTATGGCTACACCTTC. It is translated as CASSPGRGNLNYGYTF. Based on the CDR3 plus reference TRBV18 and TRBJ1-2, the full variable domain is NAGVMQNPRHLVRRRGQEARLRCSPMKGHSHVYWYRQLPEEGLKFMVYLQKENIIDESGMPKERFSAEFPKEGPSILRIQQVVRGDSAAYFCASSPGRGNLNYGYTFGSGTRLTVV.

The V call is TRBV27, the J call TRBJ1-2; D ambiguous. Trimming took 3 bases from V and 4 from J, leaving 9 bases between them. CDR3 length: 13 residues. Looked up from germline, CDR1 is MNHEY and CDR2 is SMNVEV (reference sequence). CDR3 in DNA: TGTGCCAGCAGTTTCGGACCGCCCTATGGCTACACCTTC. Protein product: CASSFGPPYGYTF.

The gene calls are TRBV28 and TRBJ2-5; tentatively, D is TRBD1 (6 bases). Trimming cost V 6 bases and J 5 bases, with 13 bases left between them. Germline V gene sequence: CDR1 MDHEN, CDR2 SYDVKM. The CDR3 spans 13 residues. Here the CDR3 DNA reads TGTGCCAGCAGGGGGGCGCCGCCGGAGACCCAGTACTTC. Translation: CASRGAPPETQYF. Using reference TRBV28 and TRBJ2-5 for the parts outside the CDR3, the full variable domain is DVKVTQSSRYLVKRTGEKVFLECVQDMDHENMFWYRQDPGLGLRLIYFSYDVKMKEKGDIPEGYSVSREKKERFSLILESASTNQTSMYLCASRGAPPETQYFGPGTRLLVL.

This chain uses TRBV9 with TRBJ2-3; weak D call: TRBD1 (6 bases). Germline V lookup: CDR1 SGDLS, CDR2 YYNGEE. V lost 0 bases and J 6 bases, leaving 17 bases between the germline ends. CDR3 length: 16 amino acids. The CDR3 sequence: CASSVARGLSPDTQYF. CDR3 sequence (DNA): TGTGCCAGCAGCGTAGCCAGGGGCCTTTCCCCGGATACGCAGTATTTT.

V is TRBV5-1 and J is TRBJ2-3, with 7 bases matching TRBD1. The V gene's germline CDR1 is SGHRS and CDR2 YFSETQ. This CDR3 has 17 residues. J gave up 5 bases and V 2 bases, and 14 bases lay outside the gene matches. CDR3 sequence reads: CASSLAIRQGFRDTQYF. CDR3 in DNA: TGCGCCAGCAGCTTAGCAATACGACAGGGATTCAGAGATACGCAGTATTTT.

The chain carries TRBV5-8 and TRBJ2-7; D is uncertain. V was pared by 2 bases and J by 2 bases, with 11 bases between. This CDR3 region has 14 residues. CDR1 and CDR2 from the germline V gene are SGHTS and YDEGEE. The CDR3 sequence: CASSFGYSTYEQYF. The CDR3 region has the DNA TGTGCCAGCAGCTTCGGGTACAGCACCTACGAGCAGTACTTC.

The count of this clone is one. The rearrangement uses TRBV10-2 and TRBJ1-5; no clear D. Germline V gives CDR1 WSHSY, CDR2 SAAADI. Trimming stripped 4 bases from V and 3 bases from J, with 10 bases between. CDR3 length: 14 amino acids. This CDR3 reads CASSAVQNNQPQHF. The CDR3 DNA reads TGCGCCAGCAGTGCCGTACAAAACAATCAGCCCCAGCATTTT.

The table lists this clone with a few counts. The rearrangement uses TRBV6-5 and TRBJ2-7, with 9 bases lining up with TRBD1. Trimming at V came to 0 bases and at J to 6 bases, leaving 6 bases not matched to a gene. Per the germline V gene, CDR1 is MNHEY and CDR2 is SVGAGI. The CDR3 has 15 residues. The CDR3 DNA reads as TGTGCCAGCAGTTACTCGAGGACAGGGGAGTCCGAGCAGTACTTC. It translates to CASSYSRTGESEQYF.

This clone came up a few times. The chain links TRBV6-1 to TRBJ1-3; maybe TRBD1 (5 bases). This CDR3 has 14 residues. CDR1 and CDR2 from the germline V gene are MNHNS and SASEGT. Deletions cut 0 bases from V and 4 bases from J, with 7 bases between. CDR3: CASSEADRGNTIYF. Written as DNA, the CDR3 is TGTGCCAGCAGTGAAGCCGACAGAGGAAACACCATATATTTT.

This rearrangement joins TRBV4-3 to TRBJ2-1; D is unclear. The CDR3 has 15 residues. The V and J ends lost 2 bases and 0 bases respectively, with 8 bases between them. Germline lookup yields CDR1 LGHNA and CDR2 YSLEER. The CDR3 DNA sequence: TGCGCCAGCAGCCAAACAGTAAGCTCCTACAATGAGCAGTTCTTC. This gives the protein CASSQTVSSYNEQFF.

The chain combines TRBV5-1 with TRBJ2-1, with 10 bases aligning to TRBD2. CDR1 and CDR2 from the germline V gene are SGHRS and YFSETQ. The CDR3 has 17 amino acids. Losses at the gene ends were 0 bases for V and 2 bases for J; bases not matched to a gene: 5. The CDR3 spells CASSLAGSGGTYNEQFF. The DNA of the CDR3 is TGCGCCAGCAGCTTGGCCGGTAGCGGGGGGACCTACAATGAGCAGTTCTTC.